This T cell receptor beta chain was captured in a study of T cell responses to AZD1222 COVID-19 vaccine. Points from the study as a whole: Variant regions that are unmutated are reportedly the target of nearly half of spike-specific TCRs. The study identified only 6 or 7 AZD1222 recipients as seropositive at baseline. Breadth and depth of Spike-specific TCRs rose after two AZD1222 doses.

On this clone itself: As yet, its antigen is unknown.

Trimming stripped 6 bases from V and 0 bases from J, with 11 bases between. This CDR3 spans 14 amino acids. Germline V gene data show CDR1 as MNHNY and CDR2 as SVGAGI (reference sequence). TCRdb's copy holds only in-frame clones and misses some; the assay was immunoSEQ multiplex PCR. The sample lists 150,000 to 200,000 clones; about nine tenths were seen once. The chain employs TRBV6-6 and TRBJ1-1; tentatively, D is TRBD1 (6 bases). The source material was peripheral blood, sampled 28 days after the second AZD1222 dose. The TCR sequence derives from an adult who received the AZD1222 COVID-19 vaccine. The CDR3 DNA follows: TGTGCCAGCAGCCAAGGACAGCTGAACACTGAAGCTTTCTTT. It is translated as CASSQGQLNTEAFF.